Listed below are T cell receptor beta chains from one sample, sequenced in a study of T-cell reconstitution after alpha-beta-depleted transplantation in children. TCRdb re-analysed the PCR reads in MiXCR, keeping a single row per CDR3 protein. The top ten hold around 2% of the sample, which has 450,000 to 600,000 distinct CDR3 sequences, over 9.5% seen once. The specimen comprised PBMCs, sampled before TCRalphabeta/CD19-depleted stem cell transplant. The source is a child aged 2-15 years with inherited bone marrow failure, due to receive a stem cell transplant. The CDR3 runs from the conserved cysteine through the conserved F or W. Fields, in order: D gene, J gene, V gene, clone size, CDR3 DNA, CDR3 protein. D genes are given only for firm matches. Clone size, where shown, is once, few, many, or a class for clones that have expanded.

d_call: NA
j_call: TRBJ2-7
v_call: TRBV20-1
clone_size: many
cdr3_nt: TGCAGTGCTAGAGATCCAGGGAGCTTCGGGTACGAGCAGTACTTC
cdr3_aa: CSARDPGSFGYEQYF

d_call: NA
j_call: TRBJ2-3
v_call: TRBV7-8
clone_size: few
cdr3_nt: TGTGCCAGCAGCATACTGACGGGCACAGATACGCAGTATTTT
cdr3_aa: CASSILTGTDTQYF

d_call: TRBD2
j_call: TRBJ2-1
v_call: TRBV12-3/TRBV12-4
clone_size: NA
cdr3_nt: TGTGCCAGCAGGACGGGGACTAGGCGAACCTACAATGAGCAGTTCTTC
cdr3_aa: CASRTGTRRTYNEQFF

d_call: TRBD1
j_call: TRBJ1-2
v_call: TRBV4-3
clone_size: many
cdr3_nt: TGCGCCAGCAGCCAAGATGGGACAGGGGTACCCTATGGCTACACCTTC
cdr3_aa: CASSQDGTGVPYGYTF

d_call: NA
j_call: TRBJ1-2
v_call: TRBV5-6
clone_size: NA
cdr3_nt: TGTGCCAGCAGCTTGTGGCGGAGCCATGGCTACACCTTC
cdr3_aa: CASSLWRSHGYTF

d_call: TRBD2
j_call: TRBJ2-1
v_call: TRBV12-5
clone_size: few
cdr3_nt: TGTGCTAGTGGTTTGGTTTCCCCCTCTAGCGGGAGGGTTAATGAGCAGTTCTTC
cdr3_aa: CASGLVSPSSGRVNEQFF

d_call: TRBD1
j_call: TRBJ1-1
v_call: TRBV19
clone_size: few
cdr3_nt: TGTGCCAGTAGTAAACCTCCGACAGGGGAGTTCGGAGCTTTCTTT
cdr3_aa: CASSKPPTGEFGAFF

d_call: NA
j_call: TRBJ2-1
v_call: TRBV7-9
clone_size: many
cdr3_nt: TGTGCCAGCAGCTCCTTCTATGAGCAGTTCTTC
cdr3_aa: CASSSFYEQFF

d_call: NA
j_call: TRBJ2-5
v_call: TRBV28
clone_size: few
cdr3_nt: TGTGCCAGCAGTTTACGCCAGCTAGTACTATTCCAAGAGACCCAGTACTTC
cdr3_aa: CASSLRQLVLFQETQYF

d_call: TRBD1
j_call: TRBJ2-3
v_call: TRBV9
clone_size: few
cdr3_nt: TGTGCCAGCAGCGTGAGCCCGGGACAGGGGGCCGATACGCAGTATTTT
cdr3_aa: CASSVSPGQGADTQYF

d_call: TRBD2
j_call: TRBJ2-1
v_call: TRBV30
clone_size: NA
cdr3_nt: TGTGCCTGGAGTTGGACTAGTTCCAATGAGCAGTTCTTC
cdr3_aa: CAWSWTSSNEQFF

d_call: NA
j_call: TRBJ2-7
v_call: TRBV28
clone_size: few
cdr3_nt: TGTGCCAGCCTTTACAGTTTTGGGAATTACGAGCAGTACTTC
cdr3_aa: CASLYSFGNYEQYF

d_call: TRBD2
j_call: TRBJ2-5
v_call: TRBV7-2
clone_size: few
cdr3_nt: TGTGCCAGCAGCCCCCGAGCGTCTAGCGGGAGGGGAGAGACCCAGTACTTC
cdr3_aa: CASSPRASSGRGETQYF

d_call: TRBD2
j_call: TRBJ2-7
v_call: TRBV6-1
clone_size: many
cdr3_nt: TGTGCCAGCAGCGTGACTAGCGGAGCCTACGAGCAGTACTTC
cdr3_aa: CASSVTSGAYEQYF

d_call: NA
j_call: TRBJ1-4
v_call: TRBV5-1
clone_size: NA
cdr3_nt: TGCGCCAGCAGCTTGGGGCAGGGAACAACTAATGAAAAACTGTTTTTT
cdr3_aa: CASSLGQGTTNEKLFF

d_call: NA
j_call: TRBJ2-6
v_call: TRBV4-1
clone_size: many
cdr3_nt: TGCGCCAGCAGCCAAGTGACACCGAGGCCCGGGGCCAACGTCCTGACTTTC
cdr3_aa: CASSQVTPRPGANVLTF

d_call: NA
j_call: TRBJ2-5
v_call: TRBV27
clone_size: many
cdr3_nt: TGTGCCAGCAGTTTATCCGCCGCATGGGAGACCCAGTACTTC
cdr3_aa: CASSLSAAWETQYF